This T cell receptor (beta chain) was identified in a study of CD8+ T cells in alopecia areata. Study-level information: Patients in the treated group were given tofacitinib by mouth, 5 to 10 mg twice a day.

Investigators isolated RNA and reverse transcribed it into cDNA to act as the sequencing template. Sequenced by immunoSEQ multiplex PCR; TCRdb stores in-frame clones only, minus some. The sample consists of 110,000 to 150,000 clones, 51% of them appearing once. The study team obtained lesional scalp punch biopsies and peripheral blood from alopecia areata patients. Trimming took 5 bases from V and 8 from J; bases not matched to a gene: 11. Per the germline V gene, CDR1 is SGHTA and CDR2 is FQGNSA. There are 15 residues in the CDR3. Sequencing used CD4+ T cells sorted from blood, obtained at week 0. The J gene is TRBJ1-4, the V gene TRBV7-2; 7 positions agree with TRBD1. The TCR comes from a human donor with alopecia areata. For the CDR3, the DNA is TGTGCCAGCAGCCTTCCGGGACAGTCGAACGAAAAACTGTTTTTT. Translating it yields CASSLPGQSNEKLFF.